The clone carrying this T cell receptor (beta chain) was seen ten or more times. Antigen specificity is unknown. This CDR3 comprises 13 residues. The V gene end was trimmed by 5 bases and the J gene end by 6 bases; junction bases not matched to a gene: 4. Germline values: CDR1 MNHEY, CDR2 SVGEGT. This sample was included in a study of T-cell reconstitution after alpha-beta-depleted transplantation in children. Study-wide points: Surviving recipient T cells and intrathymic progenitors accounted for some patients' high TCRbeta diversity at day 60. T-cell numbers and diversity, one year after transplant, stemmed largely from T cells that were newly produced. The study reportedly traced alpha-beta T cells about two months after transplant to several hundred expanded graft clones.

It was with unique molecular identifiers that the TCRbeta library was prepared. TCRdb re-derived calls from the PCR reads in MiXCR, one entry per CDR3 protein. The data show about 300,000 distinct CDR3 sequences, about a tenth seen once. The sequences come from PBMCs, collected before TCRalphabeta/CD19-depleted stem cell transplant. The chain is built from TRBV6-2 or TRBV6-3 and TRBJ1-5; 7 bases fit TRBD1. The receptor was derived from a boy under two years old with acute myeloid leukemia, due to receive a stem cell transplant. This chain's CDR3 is CASSGQAGQPQHF. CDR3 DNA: TGTGCCAGCAGTGGACAGGCGGGTCAGCCCCAGCATTTT.